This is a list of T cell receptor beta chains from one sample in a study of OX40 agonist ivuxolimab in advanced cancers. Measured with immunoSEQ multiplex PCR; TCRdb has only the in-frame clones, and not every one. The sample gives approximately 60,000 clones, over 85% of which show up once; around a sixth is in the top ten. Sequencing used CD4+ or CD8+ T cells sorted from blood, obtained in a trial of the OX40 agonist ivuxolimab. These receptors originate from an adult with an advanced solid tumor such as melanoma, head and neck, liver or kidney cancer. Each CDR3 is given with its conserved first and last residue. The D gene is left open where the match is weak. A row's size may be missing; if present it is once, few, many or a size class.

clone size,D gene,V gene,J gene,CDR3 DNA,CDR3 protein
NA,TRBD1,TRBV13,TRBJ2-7,TGTGCCAGCAGCAATGGGCAGGGGGCTTACGAGCAGTACTTC,CASSNGQGAYEQYF
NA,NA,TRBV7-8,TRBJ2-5,TGTGCCAGCAGCCCATCAAAAGAACAGGGCGGGGAGACCCAGTACTTC,CASSPSKEQGGETQYF
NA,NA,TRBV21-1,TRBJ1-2,TGTGCCAGCAGCATGGGTATAGCTACAGAGACCTATGGCTACACCTTC,CASSMGIATETYGYTF
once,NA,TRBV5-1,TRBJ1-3,TGCGCCAGCAGCTTGACCGAACAGGGAACTGGAAACACCATATATTTT,CASSLTEQGTGNTIYF
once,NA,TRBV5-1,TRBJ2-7,TGCGCCAGCAGCTCCTTCCCGGGGGCAGTAAACCACGAGCAGTACTTC,CASSSFPGAVNHEQYF
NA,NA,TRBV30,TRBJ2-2,TGTGCCTGGAGTGGAGCGGGACAGGACACCGGGGAGCTGTTTTTT,CAWSGAGQDTGELFF
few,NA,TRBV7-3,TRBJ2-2,TGTGCCAGCAGCTTAAATCCTGGGGAGCTGTTTTTT,CASSLNPGELFF
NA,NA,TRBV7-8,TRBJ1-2,TGTGCCAGCAGCTTAGGGCGGGGTACTAACTATGGCTACACCTTC,CASSLGRGTNYGYTF
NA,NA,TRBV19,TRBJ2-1,TGTGCCAGTAGTATAGGGGTAAGGCAGCCCGAGCAGTTCTTC,CASSIGVRQPEQFF
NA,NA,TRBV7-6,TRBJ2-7,TGTGCCAGCAGCCCCATGAACTCCTACGAGCAGTACTTC,CASSPMNSYEQYF
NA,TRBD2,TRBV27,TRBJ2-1,TGTGCCAGCAGTTCCCCGGGACTAAAAAATGAGCAGTTCTTC,CASSSPGLKNEQFF
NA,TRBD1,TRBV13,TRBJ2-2,TGTGCCAGCAGCGTCAGGGGGCTTGGCGGGGAGCTGTTTTTT,CASSVRGLGGELFF
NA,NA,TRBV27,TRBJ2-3,TGTGCCAGCAGTTTATACCCAGCTCTCGAAAAACTCACAGATACGCAGTATTTT,CASSLYPALEKLTDTQYF
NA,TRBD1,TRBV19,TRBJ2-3,TGTGCCAGTAGTATAGGACAGGGGGCCACAGATACGCAGTATTTT,CASSIGQGATDTQYF
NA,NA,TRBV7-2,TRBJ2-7,TGTGCCAGCAGCTCCCCGGGAGATCTCTACGAGCAGTACTTC,CASSSPGDLYEQYF
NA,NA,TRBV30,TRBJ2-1,TGTGCCTGGAGTGGGGACCGAAACTACAATGAGCAGTTCTTC,CAWSGDRNYNEQFF
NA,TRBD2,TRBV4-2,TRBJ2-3,TGTGCCAGCAGCCAAGATCAAGCGGGAGAAGATACGCAGTATTTT,CASSQDQAGEDTQYF
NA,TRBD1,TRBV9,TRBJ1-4,TGTGCCAGCAGCTCTCAACAGGGGAGGGAAAAACTGTTTTTT,CASSSQQGREKLFF
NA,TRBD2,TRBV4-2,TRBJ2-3,TGTGCCAGCAGCCAAGAGGCGGGAGGGCCTAGCACAGATACGCAGTATTTT,CASSQEAGGPSTDTQYF
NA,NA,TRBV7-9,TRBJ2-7,TGTGCCAGCAGCCCACCGATTCCGGGAGTAGGCGAGCAGTACTTC,CASSPPIPGVGEQYF
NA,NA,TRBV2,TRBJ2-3,TGTGCCAGCAGTGAGTACAGGGTAACAGATACGCAGTATTTT,CASSEYRVTDTQYF
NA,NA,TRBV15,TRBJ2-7,TGTGCCACCAGCAGAGAGCTGTCTAGCCGAGCCTACGAGCAGTACTTC,CATSRELSSRAYEQYF
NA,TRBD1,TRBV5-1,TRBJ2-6,TGCGCCAGCAGCCCCTCCGGGACAGGGGGCTCTGGGGCCAACGTCCTGACTTTC,CASSPSGTGGSGANVLTF
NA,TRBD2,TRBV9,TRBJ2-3,TGTGCCAGCAGCGTATGGTCAGGGACTAGTCGCACAGATACGCAGTATTTT,CASSVWSGTSRTDTQYF